These 31 T cell receptor beta chains were sequenced from one sample in a study of cytomegalovirus exposure and HLA in healthy donors. Primers: 60 Vbeta forward and 13 Jbeta reverse. Data came from immunoSEQ multiplex PCR; TCRdb stores just in-frame clones and leaves some out. The data hold 150,000 to 200,000 clones, with roughly nine tenths observed a single time. Sequencing was done on a sample of PBMCs. Receptor source: a woman aged 25 to 39 in good health and CMV-seronegative.

This sequence joins TRBV5-1 and TRBJ2-5, with TRBD1 matching over 7 bases. V lost 2 bases to trimming and J lost 0 bases; unmatched junction nucleotides: 1. CDR3 length: 14 amino acids. CDR1 and CDR2 from the germline V gene are SGHRS and YFSETQ. In nucleotides, the CDR3 is TGCGCCAGCAGCTTCCAGGGGGACCAAGAGACCCAGTACTTC. Translated: CASSFQGDQETQYF.

This chain joins TRBV6-6 and TRBJ1-4, with D tentatively TRBD1 (5 bases). Germline CDR1 MNHNY, CDR2 SVGAGI (reference sequence). V was trimmed by 8 bases and J by 5 bases, leaving 9 bases between them. CDR3 length equals 12 residues. The CDR3 sequence: CASVAGNEKLFF. Here the CDR3 DNA reads TGTGCCAGCGTCGCAGGGAATGAAAAACTGTTTTTT.

The chain is built from TRBV7-2 and TRBJ1-5, with D possibly TRBD1 on 5 matching bases. The V and J ends lost 5 bases and 0 bases respectively, with 11 bases between them. The CDR3 runs to 15 residues. Per the germline V gene, CDR1 is SGHTA and CDR2 is FQGNSA. The CDR3 nucleotides read TGTGCCAGCAGCGACACAGGAACTAGCAATCAGCCCCAGCATTTT. It codes for CASSDTGTSNQPQHF.

The rearrangement uses TRBV7-3 and TRBJ1-1; a possible D gene is TRBD1 (5 bases). Trimming removed 2 bases from V and 0 bases from J, with 7 bases in between. CDR1 SGHTA and CDR2 FQGTGA come from the germline V gene. The CDR3 is made up of 14 amino acids. CDR3 region: CASSLQGLNTEAFF. Here the CDR3 DNA reads TGTGCCAGCAGCTTACAGGGCTTGAACACTGAAGCTTTCTTT.

The chain joins TRBV5-6 to TRBJ2-7, with 9 bases lining up with TRBD2. The germline V gene has CDR1 SGHDT and CDR2 YYEEEE. V dropped 2 bases and J dropped 1; count of bases not matched to a gene: 10. This CDR3 has 17 amino acids. The CDR3 coding sequence is TGTGCCAGCAGCTTCGAACCGGGACTAGCTGATTCCTACGAGCAGTACTTC. Translated: CASSFEPGLADSYEQYF.

Here the CDR3 reads CASSLVIGVGTGELFF. The CDR3 region has the DNA TGCGCCAGCAGCTTGGTTATCGGGGTCGGCACCGGGGAGCTGTTTTTT. The J gene is TRBJ2-2, the V gene TRBV5-1, with D maybe TRBD2 (5 bases). The CDR3 is 16 amino acids. Germline values: CDR1 SGHRS, CDR2 YFSETQ. The V and J ends lost 0 bases and 4 bases respectively, with 13 bases between them. Looking up the rest from reference TRBV5-1 and TRBJ2-2 gives the full variable domain: KAGVTQTPRYLIKTRGQQVTLSCSPISGHRSVSWYQQTPGQGLQFLFEYFSETQRNKGNFPGRFSGRQFSNSRSEMNVSTLELGDSALYLCASSLVIGVGTGELFFGEGSRLTVL.

This chain uses TRBV19 with TRBJ1-2, with 10 bases matching TRBD1. Losses at the gene ends were 4 bases for V and 5 bases for J; bases not matched to a gene: 7. Germline loops: CDR1 LNHDA, CDR2 SQIVND (reference sequence). This CDR3 has 15 amino acids. CDR3 in DNA: TGTGCCAGTAGTACACCGGGACAGGGGACATATGGCTACACCTTC. It codes for CASSTPGQGTYGYTF.

This rearrangement joins TRBV28 to TRBJ1-1, with TRBD1 as a possible D gene (5 bases). CDR1 is MDHEN and CDR2 is SYDVKM in the germline V gene. This CDR3 is 12 amino acids long. Trimming removed 6 bases at V and 4 bases at J, with 9 bases between. CDR3 loop: CASSRTLTEAFF. The CDR3 nucleotides are TGTGCCAGCAGCCGGACACTCACTGAAGCTTTCTTT.

The V call is TRBV5-1, the J call TRBJ2-3, with D perhaps matching TRBD2 (5 bases). The CDR3 covers 13 residues. The germline gives CDR1 SGHRS, CDR2 YFSETQ. Trimming shortened V by 4 bases and J by 4 bases, and 10 bases separated the two germline ends. DNA for the CDR3: TGCGCCAGCAGCCGGGAAGGCGCAGATACGCAGTATTTT. It yields the protein CASSREGADTQYF.

CDR3 sequence: CASSFRRSGGSTDTQYF. In DNA, the CDR3 is TGCGCCAGCAGCTTTCGGCGTAGCGGGGGTAGCACAGATACGCAGTATTTT. The chain has TRBV5-1 and TRBJ2-3; TRBD2 matches 9 bases. This CDR3 contains 17 residues. The germline gives CDR1 SGHRS, CDR2 YFSETQ. After removal of 2 bases from V and 0 bases from J, the junction contained 7 bases not matched to a gene.

The CDR3 reads CASSVGGEEYF. The CDR3 DNA sequence: TGTGCCAGCAGTGTTGGGGGGGAGGAGTACTTC. The chain uses TRBV2 and TRBJ2-7; TRBD2 matches at 7 bases. The CDR3 has 11 amino acids. CDR1 is SNHLY, CDR2 FYNNEI, per germline. V shed 4 bases, J shed 11 bases, and the junction held 5 bases outside the gene matches.

With regard to this clone: The same CDR3 can be traced to other DNA sequences in this sample. This chain uses TRBV2 with TRBJ1-2; possible D gene TRBD1, 6 bases. Germline CDR1 is SNHLY and CDR2 is FYNNEI. Trimming removed 3 bases at V and 0 bases at J, with 8 bases between. The CDR3 consists of 14 residues. The CDR3 coding sequence is TGTGCCAGCAGTGACAGGGGCACTAACTATGGCTACACCTTC. It encodes CASSDRGTNYGYTF.

The V call is TRBV28, the J call TRBJ1-5; 8 bases align to TRBD1. This CDR3 contains 16 residues. The junction had 4 bases not matched to a gene; V was cut back by 1 base and J by 2 bases. Germline CDR1 MDHEN, CDR2 SYDVKM. In DNA form, the CDR3 reads TGTGCCAGCAGTTTATCGGGCAGGGGGCGCAATCAGCCCCAGCATTTT. This translates into CASSLSGRGRNQPQHF.

The genes are TRBV5-5 and TRBJ2-5; TRBD2 is a possible D gene (5 bases). The germline V and J ends were trimmed by 0 bases and 5 bases, with 8 bases remaining between them. Looked up from germline, CDR1 is SGHKS and CDR2 is YYEKEE (reference sequence). The CDR3 runs to 13 residues. The CDR3 sequence: CASSLVRRETQYF. CDR3 in DNA: TGTGCCAGCAGCTTGGTCAGGAGGGAGACCCAGTACTTC.

The sample holds a few counts of this clone. V and J are TRBV6-5 and TRBJ2-1; weak D call: TRBD1 (7 bases). V was clipped by 6 bases and J by 4 bases, with 13 bases between them. Germline values: CDR1 MNHEY, CDR2 SVGAGI. The CDR3 contains 14 residues. The CDR3 region has the DNA TGTGCCAGCAGGGAGGGGGCAGGGTACAATGAGCAGTTCTTC. Its translation is CASREGAGYNEQFF.

Written as DNA, the CDR3 is TGCGCCAGCAGCCAGAAAAGGGAGGGACTAGCGGGTCATACGGGCTACAATGAGCAGTTCTTC. This encodes CASSQKREGLAGHTGYNEQFF. This chain uses TRBV4-1 with TRBJ2-1; 12 bases align to TRBD2. The V gene end was trimmed by 3 bases and the J gene end by 3 bases; junction bases not matched to a gene: 18. Germline V gene sequence: CDR1 MGHRA, CDR2 YSYEKL. The CDR3 contains 21 residues.

This chain links TRBV10-1 with TRBJ1-1; tentatively, D is TRBD1 (5 bases). Germline values: CDR1 WNHNN, CDR2 SYGVQD (reference sequence). The CDR3 totals 14 residues. Trimming left V 6 bases short and J 5 bases short, with 16 bases between. The CDR3 coding sequence is TGCGCCAGCAGCCCCACTAAGGGGCTAACTGAAGCTTTCTTT. The encoded protein is CASSPTKGLTEAFF.

The genes are TRBV11-2 and TRBJ2-3, with a tentative D call TRBD2 (5 bases). With 5 bases removed from V and 6 bases from J, the gap between germline ends came to 15 bases. Germline loops: CDR1 SGHAT, CDR2 FQNNGV. The CDR3 is 14 amino acids. Here the CDR3 DNA reads TGTGCCAGCAGCCGGAGGCGGGTCCCCGATACGCAGTATTTT. Encoded protein: CASSRRRVPDTQYF.

This clone was seen a few times. The chain couples TRBV2 to TRBJ2-7; D may be TRBD1 (5 bases). Germline V gene sequence: CDR1 SNHLY, CDR2 FYNNEI. There are 11 residues in the CDR3. V lost 6 bases to trimming and J lost 5 bases, with 8 bases between them. DNA of the CDR3: TGTGCCAGCAGGGAGACAGACGAGCAGTACTTC. Amino acid sequence: CASRETDEQYF.

Written as DNA, the CDR3 is TGTGCCAGCAGCCCAGGACAGGCCTCCTACAATGAGCAGTTCTTC. It encodes CASSPGQASYNEQFF. The chain recombines TRBV7-2 with TRBJ2-1; 7 bases align to TRBD1. V was clipped by 5 bases and J by 0 bases; unmatched bases: 4. This CDR3 contains 15 residues. CDR1 is SGHTA and CDR2 is FQGNSA in the germline V gene.

This chain connects TRBV5-4 to TRBJ2-7; no clear D. This CDR3 region has 14 residues. CDR1 is SGHNT, CDR2 YYREEE, per germline (reference sequence). Deletions cut 4 bases from V and 1 base from J, with 12 bases between. CDR3 in amino acids: CASSKWADSYEQYF. CDR3 DNA sequence: TGTGCCAGCAGCAAATGGGCCGATTCCTACGAGCAGTACTTC.

The CDR3 DNA follows: TGTGCCAGCAGCCGTAGTGGCGGGGGGACCTCCTACGAGCAGTACTTC. Its protein product is CASSRSGGGTSYEQYF. This rearrangement joins TRBV7-9 to TRBJ2-7; TRBD2 agrees at 8 bases. The CDR3 has 16 residues. Germline V gives CDR1 SEHNR, CDR2 FQNEAQ (reference sequence). The V gene end was trimmed by 5 bases and the J gene end by 0 bases; junction bases not matched to a gene: 9.

This rearrangement joins TRBV19 to TRBJ2-1; 11 bases match TRBD2. CDR3 length: 14 residues. J was trimmed by 7 bases and V by 4 bases; bases with no gene match: 3. Germline assignment: CDR1 LNHDA and CDR2 SQIVND (reference sequence). Here the CDR3 reads CASSTPSGRNEQFF. CDR3 nucleotides: TGTGCCAGTAGTACCCCTAGCGGGAGGAATGAGCAGTTCTTC.

As DNA, the CDR3 is TGTGCCAGCAGCCAAGTGAACGGACTTAATGAAAAACTGTTTTTT. Translation gives CASSQVNGLNEKLFF. The chain is built from TRBV14 and TRBJ1-4, with unresolved D. The CDR3 length is 15 residues. V was clipped by 1 base and J by 4 bases, with 10 bases between them. CDR1 is SGHDN and CDR2 is FVKESK in the germline V gene.

The chain couples TRBV28 to TRBJ1-3; no reliable D call. Between the trimmed V and J ends, which lost 7 bases and 1 base, there was a span of 8 bases. This CDR3 has 13 residues. Germline V gives CDR1 MDHEN, CDR2 SYDVKM. The CDR3 is CASTTTSGNTIYF. The CDR3 DNA reads TGTGCCAGCACTACCACGTCTGGAAACACCATATATTTT.

The chain couples TRBV6-5 to TRBJ1-2, with TRBD1 as a possible D gene (6 bases). In germline, CDR1 is MNHEY, CDR2 SVGAGI. V was cut by 0 bases and J by 5 bases, with 16 bases left in between. The CDR3 totals 16 residues. The CDR3 loop reads CASSYSLRTEHYGYTF. The CDR3, as DNA: TGTGCCAGCAGTTACTCTCTCCGGACAGAACATTATGGCTACACCTTC.

The chain's CDR3 is CASSSSGQENEKLFF. CDR3 coding DNA: TGTGCCAGCAGTTCCTCAGGACAGGAGAATGAAAAACTGTTTTTT. This chain connects TRBV27 to TRBJ1-4; 7 bases are a match to TRBD1. V shed 4 bases, J shed 5 bases, and the junction held 7 bases outside the gene matches. Per the germline V gene, CDR1 is MNHEY and CDR2 is SMNVEV (reference sequence). There are 15 residues in the CDR3.

The CDR3 loop is CASSLLAGGLYEQYF. The DNA of the CDR3 is TGTGCCAGCAGCCTCCTAGCGGGGGGACTCTACGAGCAGTACTTC. This chain connects TRBV6-1 to TRBJ2-7, with 11 bases fitting TRBD2. Trimming at V came to 6 bases and at J to 3 bases, leaving 7 bases not matched to a gene. The CDR3 runs 15 residues. The germline V gene encodes CDR1 MNHNS and CDR2 SASEGT.

About this clone: One junction end does not reproduce the germline sequence, and a read error may be involved. V usage is TRBV2 and J usage is TRBJ1-1; 8 nucleotides line up with TRBD1. CDR1 SNHLY and CDR2 FYNNEI come from the germline V gene. The CDR3 runs to 14 residues. The CDR3: CASREGTGNTEAFF. The CDR3 nucleotides read TGTGCCAGCAGGGAAGGGACAGGGAACACTGAAGCTTTCTTT.

The chain combines TRBV28 with TRBJ1-2; 9 nucleotides line up with TRBD1. The V and J ends lost 10 bases and 9 bases, in that order; junction bases with no gene match: 12. CDR1 MDHEN and CDR2 SYDVKM come from the germline V gene. The CDR3 is 13 residues long. CDR3 sequence: CAIRDRVVARYTF. The CDR3 bases are TGTGCCATAAGGGACAGGGTAGTTGCCCGCTACACCTTC.

J is TRBJ2-7 and V is TRBV6-1, with 10 bases that match TRBD1. The junction had 9 bases not matched to a gene; V was cut back by 4 bases and J by 6 bases. The CDR3 spans 15 residues. The germline CDR1 and CDR2 sequences are MNHNS and SASEGT. The CDR3 DNA follows: TGTGCCAGCAGTGGTACCGGGACAGGGGAGCGCGAGCAGTACTTC. Its translation: CASSGTGTGEREQYF.